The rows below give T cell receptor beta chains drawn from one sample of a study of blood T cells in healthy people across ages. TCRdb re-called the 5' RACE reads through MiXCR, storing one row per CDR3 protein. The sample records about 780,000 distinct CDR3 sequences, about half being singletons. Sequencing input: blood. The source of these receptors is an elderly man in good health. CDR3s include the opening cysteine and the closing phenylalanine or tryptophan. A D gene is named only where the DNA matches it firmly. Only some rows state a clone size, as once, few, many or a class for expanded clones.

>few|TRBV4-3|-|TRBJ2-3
CASRQETATDTQYF
TGCGCCAGCAGACAAGAGACTGCTACAGATACGCAGTATTTT
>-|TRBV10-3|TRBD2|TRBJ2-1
CAIRGTSGSTEQFF
TGTGCCATCAGGGGGACTAGCGGGAGCACTGAGCAGTTCTTC
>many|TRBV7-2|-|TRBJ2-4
CASSYSTNIQYF
TGTGCCAGCAGCTACTCTACAAACATTCAGTACTTC
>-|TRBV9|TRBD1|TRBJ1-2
CASSVAWTGLRGYTF
TGTGCCAGCAGCGTAGCGTGGACAGGGCTTCGGGGCTACACCTTC
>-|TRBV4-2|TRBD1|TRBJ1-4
CASSSGQGTEKLFF
TGTGCCAGCAGCTCGGGACAGGGCACTGAAAAACTGTTTTTT
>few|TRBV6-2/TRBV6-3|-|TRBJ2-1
CASSDDYYNEQFF
TGTGCCAGCAGTGACGACTACTACAATGAGCAGTTCTTC
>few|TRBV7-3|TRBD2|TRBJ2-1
CASSPRGLAGGPNEQFF
TGTGCCAGCAGCCCTAGGGGACTAGCGGGAGGGCCTAATGAGCAGTTCTTC
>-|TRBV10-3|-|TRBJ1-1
CAISESRGRNTEAFF
TGTGCCATCAGTGAGTCAAGGGGGAGGAACACTGAAGCTTTCTTT
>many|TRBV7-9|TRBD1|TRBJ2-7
CASSGQDYEQYF
TGTGCCAGCAGCGGACAGGACTACGAGCAGTACTTC
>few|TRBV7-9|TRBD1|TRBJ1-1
CASSENRDRQAFF
TGTGCCAGCAGCGAGAACCGGGACAGGCAAGCTTTCTTT
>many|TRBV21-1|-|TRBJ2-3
CASPNSPGTGLCTDTQYF
TGTGCCAGCCCGAACAGTCCCGGGACAGGGCTTTGCACAGATACGCAGTATTTT
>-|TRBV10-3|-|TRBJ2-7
CAISDPAGVTYEQYF
TGTGCCATCAGTGATCCCGCGGGCGTAACCTACGAGCAGTACTTC
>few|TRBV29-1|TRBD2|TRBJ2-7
CSVSGTSAYEQYF
TGCAGCGTTTCCGGGACTAGCGCGTACGAGCAGTACTTC
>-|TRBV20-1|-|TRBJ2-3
CSALPMGTDTQYF
TGCAGTGCCCTCCCCATGGGTACAGATACGCAGTATTTT
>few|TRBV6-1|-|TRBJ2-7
CASSSRLAGTGLPYEQYF
TGTGCCAGCAGCTCTAGACTTGCCGGGACTGGCCTACCCTACGAGCAGTACTTC
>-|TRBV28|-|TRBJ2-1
CACSLEALSSYNEQFF
TGTGCCTGCAGTTTAGAGGCTTTGAGCTCCTACAATGAGCAGTTCTTC
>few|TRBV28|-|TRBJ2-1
CASSSPMRSASYNEQFF
TGTGCCAGCAGTTCCCCAATGAGAAGCGCCTCCTACAATGAGCAGTTCTTC
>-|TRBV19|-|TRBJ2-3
CASRHGADTQYF
TGTGCCAGTAGGCATGGGGCGGATACGCAGTATTTT
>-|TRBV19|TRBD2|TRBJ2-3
CASSRLSSGRSTDTQYF
TGTGCCAGTAGCCGCCTCTCTAGCGGGAGGTCGACAGATACGCAGTATTTT
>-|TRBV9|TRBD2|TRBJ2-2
CASSASGRANTGELFF
TGTGCCAGCAGCGCGAGCGGGAGGGCGAACACCGGGGAGCTGTTTTTT
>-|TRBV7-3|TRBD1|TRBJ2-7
CASSPTGQGNYEQYF
TGTGCCAGCAGCCCCACGGGACAGGGCAACTACGAGCAGTACTTC
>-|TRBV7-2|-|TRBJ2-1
CASSRSGRDNEQFF
TGTGCCAGCAGCAGAAGTGGCCGAGACAATGAGCAGTTCTTC
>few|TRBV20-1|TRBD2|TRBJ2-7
CSARGGSGSSEQYF
TGCAGTGCCCGGGGGGGTAGCGGGAGTTCCGAGCAGTACTTC
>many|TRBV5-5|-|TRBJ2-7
CASSLRTEDSYEQYF
TGTGCCAGCAGCTTGCGGACGGAAGACTCCTACGAGCAGTACTTC
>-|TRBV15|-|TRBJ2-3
CATSRDLLDTQYF
TGTGCCACCAGCAGAGATTTATTGGATACGCAGTATTTT